The 9 T cell receptor beta chains below all came from one sample that was sequenced in a study of OX40 agonist ivuxolimab in advanced cancers. Data came from immunoSEQ multiplex PCR; TCRdb stores just in-frame clones and leaves some out. The sample holds fewer than 60,000 clones; about nine tenths are singletons and the top ten take about 14%. The specimen comprised CD4+ or CD8+ T cells sorted from blood, sampled in a trial of the OX40 agonist ivuxolimab. These receptors were collected from an adult with an advanced solid tumor such as melanoma, head and neck, liver or kidney cancer.

The gene calls are TRBV14 and TRBJ2-7, with a tentative D call TRBD2 (5 bases). CDR1 is SGHDN and CDR2 is FVKESK in the germline V gene. Trimming stripped 1 base from V and 2 bases from J, with 6 bases between. There are 13 residues in the CDR3. As DNA, the CDR3 is TGTGCCAGCAGCCAAGTCGGGGCCTACGAGCAGTACTTC. Its translation: CASSQVGAYEQYF. The full variable domain, with the rest looked up from reference TRBV14 and TRBJ2-7, is EAGVTQFPSHSVIEKGQTVTLRCDPISGHDNLYWYRRVMGKEIKFLLHFVKESKQDESGMPNNRFLAERTGGTYSTLKVQPAELEDSGVYFCASSQVGAYEQYFGPGTRLTVT.

The count of this clone is one. This sequence joins TRBV7-8 and TRBJ1-2, with a tentative D call TRBD1 (5 bases). CDR1 is SGHVS and CDR2 is FQNEAQ in the germline V gene. The CDR3 spans 15 residues. Trimming removed 8 bases from V and 5 bases from J, with 21 bases in between. CDR3 in amino acids: CASEIYTGSTYGYTF. DNA of the CDR3: TGTGCCAGCGAGATATACACAGGCTCCACTTATGGCTACACCTTC.

In its sample, this clone was seen a few times. The CDR3 loop reads CASSLVQANTEAFF. In DNA, the CDR3 is TGTGCCAGCAGCTTAGTACAGGCGAACACTGAAGCTTTCTTT. The V call is TRBV7-9, the J call TRBJ1-1; D perhaps matches TRBD1 (5 bases). This CDR3 region has 14 residues. CDR1 is SEHNR, CDR2 FQNEAQ, per germline (reference sequence). The germline V and J ends were trimmed by 1 base and 1 base, with 7 bases remaining between them.

V usage is TRBV19 and J usage is TRBJ1-5; 7 nucleotides match TRBD1. The length of the CDR3 is 16 residues. The junction had 11 bases not matched to a gene; V was cut back by 4 bases and J by 5 bases. Germline V gives CDR1 LNHDA, CDR2 SQIVND (reference sequence). Here the CDR3 reads CASSKKTGLGHQPQHF. The DNA for the CDR3 is TGTGCCAGTAGTAAGAAGACAGGGTTGGGACATCAGCCCCAGCATTTT. Drawing the rest from reference TRBV19 and TRBJ1-5, the complete variable domain is DGGITQSPKYLFRKEGQNVTLSCEQNLNHDAMYWYRQDPGQGLRLIYYSQIVNDFQKGDIAEGYSVSREKKESFPLTVTSAQKNPTAFYLCASSKKTGLGHQPQHFGDGTRLSIL.

The chain employs TRBV29-1 and TRBJ2-7; D tentatively fits TRBD1 or TRBD2 (5 bases each). The CDR3 totals 14 residues. Trimming took off 7 bases at V and 0 bases at J, with 16 bases between the two ends. Germline CDR1 reads SQVTM; CDR2 reads ANQGSEA. DNA of the CDR3: TGCAGCGGTCTTGGGGACGGACGCTCCTACGAGCAGTACTTC. Protein product: CSGLGDGRSYEQYF.

V gene TRBV6-1 combines with J gene TRBJ1-2, with 9 bases fitting TRBD1. V was clipped by 2 bases and J by 2 bases; unmatched bases: 6. This CDR3 has 16 amino acids. Germline V CDR1 and CDR2: MNHNS, SASEGT. CDR3: CASSEITGGGNYGYTF. CDR3 DNA sequence: TGTGCCAGCAGTGAAATCACAGGGGGCGGAAACTATGGCTACACCTTC.

The rearrangement uses TRBV4-2 and TRBJ2-7; no reliable D call. V lost 0 bases and J 0 bases, leaving 9 bases between the germline ends. The CDR3 sequence is 15 residues long. In germline, CDR1 is LGHNA, CDR2 YNFKEQ. The CDR3 DNA reads TGTGCCAGCAGCCAAGATGGGCAGGCCTCCTACGAGCAGTACTTC. Translated: CASSQDGQASYEQYF.

This clone was detected once. The rearrangement uses TRBV11-2 and TRBJ2-7, with TRBD1 matching 7 bases. The CDR3 spans 18 residues. The J segment lost 0 bases and the V segment lost 0 bases, leaving 11 bases of the junction unmatched. Germline CDR1 is SGHAT and CDR2 is FQNNGV. CDR3 in amino acids: CASSLDSFGTESSYEQYF. For the CDR3, the DNA is TGTGCCAGCAGCTTAGACTCTTTCGGGACAGAAAGCTCCTACGAGCAGTACTTC.

V usage is TRBV19 and J usage is TRBJ1-6; D ambiguous. V lost 3 bases and J lost 13, with 10 bases in between. CDR1 and CDR2 from the germline V gene are LNHDA and SQIVND (reference sequence). CDR3 length equals 12 residues. CDR3 loop: CASSISRPPLHF. CDR3 DNA sequence: TGTGCCAGTAGTATTTCTCGTCCCCCCCTCCACTTT.